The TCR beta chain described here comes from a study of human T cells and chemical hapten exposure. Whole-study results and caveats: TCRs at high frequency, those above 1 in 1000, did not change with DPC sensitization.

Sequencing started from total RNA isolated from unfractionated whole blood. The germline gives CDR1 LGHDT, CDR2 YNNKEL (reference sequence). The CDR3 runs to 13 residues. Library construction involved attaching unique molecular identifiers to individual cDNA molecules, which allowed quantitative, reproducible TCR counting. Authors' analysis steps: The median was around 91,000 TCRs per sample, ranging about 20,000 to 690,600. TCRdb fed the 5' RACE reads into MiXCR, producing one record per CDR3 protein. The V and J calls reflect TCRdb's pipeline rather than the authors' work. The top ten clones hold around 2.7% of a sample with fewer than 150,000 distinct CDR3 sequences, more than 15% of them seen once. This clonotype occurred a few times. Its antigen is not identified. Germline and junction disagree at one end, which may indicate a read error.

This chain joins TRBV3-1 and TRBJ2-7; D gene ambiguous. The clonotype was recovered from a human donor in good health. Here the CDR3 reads CASSPDWGLSPHF. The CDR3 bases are TGTGCCAGCAGCCCCGATTGGGGTCTTTCCCCCCATTTC.